A selection of T cell receptor beta chains follows, all from one sample in a study of cytomegalovirus exposure and HLA in healthy donors. Assay: immunoSEQ multiplex PCR; the TCRdb copy retains only in-frame clones and omits some. The repertoire consists of 50,000 or so clones, with roughly 84% occurring once and the leading ten covering less than 4%. Sequencing used PBMCs. Receptor source: a woman between 18 and 29 years old in good health and CMV-seronegative. Each CDR3 is given with its conserved first and last residue. A D gene is named only where the DNA matches it firmly. Clone size is given for some rows only: seen once, a few or many times, or a class if the clone is expanded.

TRBJ1-1	few	TRBV6-6	NA	CASSYSALAGRTEAFF	TGTGCCAGCAGTTATTCCGCTTTAGCAGGGCGCACTGAAGCTTTCTTT
TRBJ1-2	NA	TRBV7-9	NA	CASSVQAHPNYGYTF	TGTGCCAGCAGCGTCCAGGCCCACCCTAACTATGGCTACACCTTC
TRBJ2-3	NA	TRBV6-5	TRBD2	CASSQTSGSPDTQYF	TGTGCCAGCAGCCAGACTAGCGGGAGCCCAGATACGCAGTATTTT
TRBJ2-7	NA	TRBV19	NA	CASSIGGTYEQYF	TGTGCCAGTAGTATAGGCGGGACCTACGAGCAGTACTTC
TRBJ1-1	few	TRBV6-1	NA	CASSEMGSGGTEAFF	TGTGCCAGCAGTGAAATGGGGTCCGGGGGAACTGAAGCTTTCTTT
TRBJ1-5	NA	TRBV2	NA	CASRTEDNQPQHF	TGTGCCAGCCGGACAGAGGACAATCAGCCCCAGCATTTT
TRBJ2-1	NA	TRBV11-2	TRBD2	CASRTSGRINEQFF	TGTGCCAGCAGAACTAGCGGGAGGATCAATGAGCAGTTCTTC
TRBJ2-1	NA	TRBV5-4	TRBD2	CASRDSGSRNEQFF	TGTGCCAGCAGGGATAGCGGGAGCAGAAATGAGCAGTTCTTC
TRBJ1-1	NA	TRBV6-6	TRBD1	CASRSGTENTEAFF	TGTGCCAGCAGGTCCGGGACAGAGAACACTGAAGCTTTCTTT
TRBJ1-1	NA	TRBV27	NA	CASSLMGRNTEAFF	TGTGCCAGCAGTTTAATGGGGAGGAACACTGAAGCTTTCTTT
TRBJ2-7	NA	TRBV7-9	TRBD2	CSSSPDPLAGRPYEQYF	TGTTCCAGCAGCCCAGACCCTCTAGCGGGTCGACCCTACGAGCAGTACTTC
TRBJ1-1	NA	TRBV6-5	NA	CASSWGRTTEAFF	TGTGCCAGCAGTTGGGGGCGGACCACTGAAGCTTTCTTT
TRBJ2-1	NA	TRBV19	NA	CASSSLLAPSLEQFF	TGTGCCAGTAGTAGCCTACTAGCCCCTTCCCTTGAGCAGTTCTTC
TRBJ1-1	NA	TRBV11-1	NA	CASSSRVARGAEAFF	TGTGCCAGCAGCTCTCGGGTCGCCCGGGGGGCTGAAGCTTTCTTT
TRBJ2-7	NA	TRBV9	NA	CASSVGVRTGYEQYF	TGTGCCAGCAGCGTAGGAGTAAGAACAGGCTACGAGCAGTACTTC
TRBJ1-1	NA	TRBV18	TRBD1	CASSPSTGGDTEAFF	TGTGCCAGCTCACCCTCGACAGGGGGGGACACTGAAGCTTTCTTT
TRBJ2-3	NA	TRBV25-1	NA	CASSEWGGGTDTQYF	TGTGCCAGCAGTGAATGGGGGGGCGGCACAGATACGCAGTATTTT
TRBJ1-4	NA	TRBV28	NA	CASSHPQAAWGTNEKLFF	TGTGCCAGCAGTCACCCACAGGCGGCGTGGGGTACTAATGAAAAACTGTTTTTT
TRBJ1-4	NA	TRBV29-1	NA	CSGREGGNEKLFF	TGCAGCGGGAGGGAGGGCGGGAATGAAAAACTGTTTTTT
TRBJ2-6	NA	TRBV4-2	TRBD1	CASSPGTGVSGANGLTF	TGTGCCAGCAGCCCCGGGACAGGGGTGTCTGGGGCCAACGGCCTGACTTTC
TRBJ2-1	NA	TRBV7-3	NA	CASSLGSLGEQFF	TGTGCCAGCAGCTTAGGGAGCCTCGGTGAGCAGTTCTTC
TRBJ1-2	NA	TRBV7-3	NA	CASSLTLKPGVKGYTF	TGTGCCAGCAGCTTAACGTTAAAGCCCGGGGTGAAGGGCTACACCTTC
TRBJ1-1	NA	TRBV21-1	NA	CASSKETGASTEAFF	TGTGCCAGCAGCAAAGAGACAGGGGCTAGTACTGAAGCTTTCTTT
TRBJ2-7	NA	TRBV5-1	TRBD2	CASSPSGSSYEQYF	TGCGCCAGCAGCCCTAGCGGGAGCTCCTACGAGCAGTACTTC
TRBJ2-6	few	TRBV19	TRBD1	CASRSGQTIGGANVLTF	TGTGCCAGTAGATCGGGACAGACAATTGGTGGGGCCAACGTCCTGACTTTC
TRBJ2-3	NA	TRBV6-4	TRBD2	CASSRIAGSTDTQYF	TGTGCCAGCAGTCGGATAGCGGGCAGCACAGATACGCAGTATTTT
TRBJ2-1	NA	TRBV28	TRBD2	CASSLTSQYNEQFF	TGTGCCAGCAGTTTGACTAGCCAATACAATGAGCAGTTCTTC
TRBJ2-7	NA	TRBV5-1	TRBD1	CASSFDRVAEQYF	TGCGCCAGCAGCTTCGACAGGGTAGCCGAGCAGTACTTC
TRBJ2-5	NA	TRBV5-1	NA	CASSLDTQETQYF	TGCGCCAGCAGCTTGGACACCCAAGAGACCCAGTACTTC
TRBJ1-4	NA	TRBV27	NA	CASSFSGYEKLFF	TGTGCCAGCAGTTTCTCCGGGTATGAAAAACTGTTTTTT
TRBJ1-5	NA	TRBV4-1	TRBD1	CASSHLGQGNQPQHF	TGCGCCAGCAGCCACCTCGGACAGGGCAATCAGCCCCAGCATTTT
TRBJ2-3	once	TRBV11-1	TRBD2	CASSPGGARVADTQYF	TGTGCCAGCAGCCCGGGGGGGGCCCGGGTCGCAGATACGCAGTATTTT
TRBJ2-2	NA	TRBV19	NA	CASSISGELFF	TGTGCCAGTAGTATCTCCGGGGAGCTGTTTTTT
TRBJ2-7	few	TRBV7-6	TRBD2	CASSLGPRLAGGLTYEQYF	TGTGCCAGCAGCTTAGGGCCCAGACTAGCGGGAGGACTTACCTACGAGCAGTACTTC
TRBJ2-4	once	TRBV27	TRBD1	CASIGTGGAKNSQYF	TGTGCCAGCATAGGGACAGGGGGAGCCAAAAACAGTCAGTACTTC
TRBJ2-3	NA	TRBV29-1	NA	CSVSKPDTQYF	TGCAGCGTTTCTAAGCCAGATACGCAGTATTTT
TRBJ2-1	NA	TRBV6-5	TRBD2	CASSYVAGSGVVQFF	TGTGCCAGCAGTTACGTAGCGGGAAGTGGCGTGGTGCAGTTCTTC
TRBJ2-1	NA	TRBV5-6	NA	CASSLFAARGEQFF	TGTGCCAGCAGCTTGTTTGCGGCAAGGGGAGAGCAGTTCTTC
TRBJ2-1	NA	TRBV6-5	NA	CASTTPIGEQFF	TGTGCCAGCACCACTCCAATCGGTGAGCAGTTCTTC
TRBJ2-7	NA	TRBV21-1	NA	CASSPCPGTGPKGEQYF	TGTGCCAGCAGCCCCTGTCCCGGGACAGGGCCCAAGGGCGAGCAGTACTTC
TRBJ1-4	NA	TRBV5-1	NA	CASSSYSTNEKLFF	TGCGCCAGCAGCTCTTATTCAACTAATGAAAAACTGTTTTTT
TRBJ2-2	NA	TRBV5-1	NA	CASSRSDTGELFF	TGCGCCAGCAGTCGCTCGGACACCGGGGAGCTGTTTTTT
TRBJ2-7	few	TRBV7-2	TRBD2	CASSLVRESEQYF	TGTGCCAGCAGCTTAGTGCGGGAGTCCGAGCAGTACTTC
TRBJ2-1	NA	TRBV7-3	TRBD2	CASSTSGPYNEQFF	TGTGCCAGCAGCACTAGCGGCCCCTACAATGAGCAGTTCTTC
TRBJ2-1	NA	TRBV21-1	NA	CASSKAGSGRVPNEQFF	TGTGCCAGCAGCAAAGCCGGTAGCGGGAGGGTGCCCAATGAGCAGTTCTTC
TRBJ1-1	NA	TRBV19	NA	CASISGIGTEAFF	TGTGCCAGTATTTCAGGGATAGGCACTGAAGCTTTCTTT
TRBJ2-7	NA	TRBV27	NA	CASSLRGSGGYEQYF	TGTGCCAGCAGTTTGAGGGGTAGCGGAGGATACGAGCAGTACTTC
TRBJ1-1	NA	TRBV9	TRBD1	CASSATGTGGVGTEAFF	TGTGCCAGCAGCGCAACCGGGACAGGGGGCGTGGGGACTGAAGCTTTCTTT
TRBJ2-2	NA	TRBV21-1	NA	CASSKVSQRFLLNTGELFF	TGTGCCAGCAGCAAAGTTAGCCAGAGGTTCCTCTTGAACACCGGGGAGCTGTTTTTT
TRBJ2-2	NA	TRBV2	NA	CASIRDRFATGELFF	TGTGCCAGCATCAGAGACAGGTTTGCGACCGGGGAGCTGTTTTTT
TRBJ2-1	NA	TRBV28	TRBD2	CASSPPTQREWIREQFF	TGTGCCAGCAGTCCCCCGACCCAGCGGGAGTGGATTCGGGAGCAGTTCTTC
TRBJ1-5	once	TRBV28	NA	CASRAGTQHF	TGTGCCAGCCGGGCAGGGACCCAGCATTTT
TRBJ2-3	NA	TRBV30	NA	CAWTQGHTDTQYF	TGTGCCTGGACTCAGGGTCACACAGATACGCAGTATTTT
TRBJ2-3	few	TRBV15	NA	CATSREALGQFRADTQYF	TGTGCCACCAGCAGAGAAGCACTCGGACAGTTTAGAGCGGATACGCAGTATTTT